This T cell receptor (beta chain) is drawn from a study of blood T cell repertoires in COVID-19. Study-level information: From T cells, B-cell-depleted T cells, or PBMCs came the material, which was cDNA or gDNA.

Assay used: immunoSEQ multiplex PCR; TCRdb lists only in-frame clones, some missing. The sample has roughly 140,000 clones, about 85% seen once; the top ten hold 35% to 45%. V gave up 5 bases and J gave up 6 bases, with 10 bases separating them. The CDR3 has 12 amino acids. CDR1 is MNHEY, CDR2 SVGEGT, per germline. The chain couples TRBV6-2 or TRBV6-3 to TRBJ1-2; a possible D gene is TRBD1 (6 bases). The sequenced sample consisted of peripheral blood. The receptor's source is a human donor in a cohort sampled during active COVID-19. CDR3 DNA sequence: TGTGCCAGCAGTGCAGGGGTTCATGGCTACACCTTC. Translating gives CASSAGVHGYTF.